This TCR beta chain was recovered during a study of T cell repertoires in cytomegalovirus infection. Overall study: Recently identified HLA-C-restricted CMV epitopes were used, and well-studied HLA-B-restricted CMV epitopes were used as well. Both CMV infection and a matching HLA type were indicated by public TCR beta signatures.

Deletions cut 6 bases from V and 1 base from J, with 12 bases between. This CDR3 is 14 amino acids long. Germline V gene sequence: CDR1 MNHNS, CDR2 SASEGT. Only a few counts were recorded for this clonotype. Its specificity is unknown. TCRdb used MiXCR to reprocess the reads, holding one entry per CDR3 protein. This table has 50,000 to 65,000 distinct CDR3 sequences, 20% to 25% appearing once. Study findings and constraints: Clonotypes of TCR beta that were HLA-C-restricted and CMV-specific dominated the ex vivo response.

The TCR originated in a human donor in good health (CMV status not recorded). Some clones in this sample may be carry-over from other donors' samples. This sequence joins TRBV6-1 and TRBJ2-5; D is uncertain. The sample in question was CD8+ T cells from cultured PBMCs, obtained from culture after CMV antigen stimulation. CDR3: CASRPPDGQETQYF. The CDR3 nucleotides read TGTGCCAGCAGGCCACCTGACGGCCAAGAGACCCAGTACTTC.